This T cell receptor beta chain was recovered during a study of OX40 agonist ivuxolimab in advanced cancers. Across the whole study: Ivuxolimab was administered intravenously to patients at 0.01 to 10 mg/kg every 2 weeks. Prior checkpoint blockade (anti-PD-1, anti-PD-L1 or anti-CTLA-4) was permitted; about 40% had it. Of the patients, three showed partial responses, one with hepatocellular carcinoma and two with cutaneous melanoma.

The data were produced by immunoSEQ multiplex PCR, yet TCRdb's version contains in-frame clones alone and is incomplete. The sample lists tens of thousands of clones, 75% to 80% occurring once. V was clipped by 8 bases and J by 4 bases; unmatched bases: 11. The germline V gene has CDR1 MDHEN and CDR2 SYDVKM. This CDR3 comprises 15 residues. Blood draws occurred at baseline, cycle 4 day 1, and cycle 7 day 1. The material was CD4+ or CD8+ T cells sorted from blood, obtained in a trial of the OX40 agonist ivuxolimab. The clonotype comes from an adult with an advanced solid tumor such as melanoma, head and neck, liver or kidney cancer. This sequence joins TRBV28 and TRBJ2-1; 7 bases are shared with TRBD1. The CDR3 nucleotides are TGTGCCAGCCATGAGCTGGACAGGAATTACAATGAGCAGTTCTTC. As protein: CASHELDRNYNEQFF.